The present entry profiles one T cell receptor (beta chain) with its context. This table comes from immunoSEQ multiplex PCR, and its TCRdb copy is limited to in-frame clones, with some not included. The data hold about 2 million clones, with less than 95% observed a single time. This sample stems from a study of shared clonotypes between healthy human individuals. Naive CD8 cells were CD45RO-negative, positively selected for CCR7, excluding terminally differentiated effector memory CD45RA+ cells. The CDR3 is 17 residues long. With V trimmed by 1 base and J by 6 bases, 11 bases remained unmatched. Germline CDR1 and CDR2: ENHRY and SYGVKD.

This clonotype originated in a man aged 18 to 29 in good health. Sequenced material: naive CD8+ T cells sorted from blood. The chain links TRBV10-3 to TRBJ2-4; 8 nucleotides match TRBD1. CDR3 in DNA: TGTGCCATCAGTGAGTTGGGACAGGAGGCTTATGGAAACATTCAGTACTTC. Amino acids: CAISELGQEAYGNIQYF.